One and the same sample provided the 5 T cell receptor beta chains below, sequenced in a study of blood T cell repertoires in COVID-19. Here immunoSEQ multiplex PCR was the method, and the copy in TCRdb shows in-frame clones only, minus some. This table holds under 200,000 clones, around 83% found once. Specimen: peripheral blood. All receptors derive from a woman aged 80 or over with acute or convalescent COVID-19.

This clone was found many times. This chain connects TRBV10-2 to TRBJ1-6; possibly TRBD1 for D (5 bases). The CDR3 extends over 13 amino acids. CDR1 and CDR2 (germline): WSHSY, SAAADI. The ends were cut back, 7 bases at V and 6 bases at J, with 10 bases in the middle. CDR3 region: CASIRQSNSPLHF. CDR3 DNA: TGCGCCAGCATCCGACAGAGTAATTCACCCCTCCACTTT.

This clone was recorded a few times. This sequence joins TRBV5-6 and TRBJ2-2, with TRBD1 matching over 9 bases. CDR1 and CDR2 (germline): SGHDT, YYEEEE. V lost 3 bases to trimming and J lost 2 bases; unmatched junction nucleotides: 11. The CDR3 sequence is 18 residues long. This chain's CDR3 is CASSWTLDRGVNTGELFF. The CDR3 nucleotides read TGTGCCAGCAGCTGGACACTGGACAGGGGAGTTAACACCGGGGAGCTGTTTTTT.

The chain is built from TRBV6-6 and TRBJ2-7; 7 nucleotides align to TRBD1. J was trimmed by 0 bases and V by 6 bases; bases with no gene match: 5. The length of the CDR3 is 14 residues. Germline V CDR1 and CDR2: MNHNY, SVGAGI (reference sequence). The CDR3 is CASRLQGTSYEQYF. CDR3 DNA: TGTGCCAGCAGACTACAGGGGACCTCCTACGAGCAGTACTTC.

The J gene is TRBJ1-3, the V gene TRBV7-2; the match to TRBD1 covers 9 bases. The CDR3 is made up of 15 amino acids. V trimming: 4 bases; J trimming: 3 bases; junction bases outside the gene matches: 4. CDR1 and CDR2 (germline): SGHTA, FQGNSA. CDR3 coding DNA: TGTGCCAGCAGCTCCCCGGGACAGGGTGGAAACACCATATATTTT. Amino acids: CASSSPGQGGNTIYF.

This rearrangement joins TRBV2 to TRBJ1-5, with D possibly TRBD1 on 5 matching bases. CDR1 is SNHLY, CDR2 FYNNEI, per germline. Trimming cost V 5 bases and J 2 bases, with 13 bases left between them. This CDR3 has 15 amino acids. The chain's CDR3 is CASSKDTGGNQPQHF. The CDR3 DNA is TGTGCCAGCAGTAAGGACACTGGGGGCAATCAGCCCCAGCATTTT. The full variable domain, rest sourced from reference TRBV2 and TRBJ1-5, is EPEVTQTPSHQVTQMGQEVILRCVPISNHLYFYWYRQILGQKVEFLVSFYNNEISEKSEIFDDQFSVERPDGSNFTLKIRSTKLEDSAMYFCASSKDTGGNQPQHFGDGTRLSIL.